The present T cell receptor beta chain was sequenced within a study of graft-versus-host responses after intestinal transplantation. Method: immunoSEQ multiplex PCR; TCRdb's copy keeps in-frame clones and lacks some. The table lists 7,500 to 10,000 clones, less than 90% of them singletons. Of note for this clone: The antigen remains unidentified.

In germline, CDR1 is SGHNT, CDR2 YYREEE (reference sequence). V shed 0 bases, J shed 7 bases, and the junction held 6 bases outside the gene matches. This CDR3 contains 14 residues. Points from the study as a whole: HvG clone declines early post-transplant were associated with peak circulating GvH levels.

Both intraepithelial and lamina propria lymphocytes were released by processing graft tissue. The starting material was ileum tissue, obtained almost 750 days after intestinal transplantation. The chain has TRBV5-4 and TRBJ2-7, with 8 bases aligning to TRBD1. The TCR comes from a human patient who received an intestinal transplant, so some T cells may come from the graft donor. The CDR3 reads CASSLDRGTREQYF. DNA of the CDR3: TGTGCCAGCAGCTTGGACAGGGGGACGCGAGAGCAGTACTTC.